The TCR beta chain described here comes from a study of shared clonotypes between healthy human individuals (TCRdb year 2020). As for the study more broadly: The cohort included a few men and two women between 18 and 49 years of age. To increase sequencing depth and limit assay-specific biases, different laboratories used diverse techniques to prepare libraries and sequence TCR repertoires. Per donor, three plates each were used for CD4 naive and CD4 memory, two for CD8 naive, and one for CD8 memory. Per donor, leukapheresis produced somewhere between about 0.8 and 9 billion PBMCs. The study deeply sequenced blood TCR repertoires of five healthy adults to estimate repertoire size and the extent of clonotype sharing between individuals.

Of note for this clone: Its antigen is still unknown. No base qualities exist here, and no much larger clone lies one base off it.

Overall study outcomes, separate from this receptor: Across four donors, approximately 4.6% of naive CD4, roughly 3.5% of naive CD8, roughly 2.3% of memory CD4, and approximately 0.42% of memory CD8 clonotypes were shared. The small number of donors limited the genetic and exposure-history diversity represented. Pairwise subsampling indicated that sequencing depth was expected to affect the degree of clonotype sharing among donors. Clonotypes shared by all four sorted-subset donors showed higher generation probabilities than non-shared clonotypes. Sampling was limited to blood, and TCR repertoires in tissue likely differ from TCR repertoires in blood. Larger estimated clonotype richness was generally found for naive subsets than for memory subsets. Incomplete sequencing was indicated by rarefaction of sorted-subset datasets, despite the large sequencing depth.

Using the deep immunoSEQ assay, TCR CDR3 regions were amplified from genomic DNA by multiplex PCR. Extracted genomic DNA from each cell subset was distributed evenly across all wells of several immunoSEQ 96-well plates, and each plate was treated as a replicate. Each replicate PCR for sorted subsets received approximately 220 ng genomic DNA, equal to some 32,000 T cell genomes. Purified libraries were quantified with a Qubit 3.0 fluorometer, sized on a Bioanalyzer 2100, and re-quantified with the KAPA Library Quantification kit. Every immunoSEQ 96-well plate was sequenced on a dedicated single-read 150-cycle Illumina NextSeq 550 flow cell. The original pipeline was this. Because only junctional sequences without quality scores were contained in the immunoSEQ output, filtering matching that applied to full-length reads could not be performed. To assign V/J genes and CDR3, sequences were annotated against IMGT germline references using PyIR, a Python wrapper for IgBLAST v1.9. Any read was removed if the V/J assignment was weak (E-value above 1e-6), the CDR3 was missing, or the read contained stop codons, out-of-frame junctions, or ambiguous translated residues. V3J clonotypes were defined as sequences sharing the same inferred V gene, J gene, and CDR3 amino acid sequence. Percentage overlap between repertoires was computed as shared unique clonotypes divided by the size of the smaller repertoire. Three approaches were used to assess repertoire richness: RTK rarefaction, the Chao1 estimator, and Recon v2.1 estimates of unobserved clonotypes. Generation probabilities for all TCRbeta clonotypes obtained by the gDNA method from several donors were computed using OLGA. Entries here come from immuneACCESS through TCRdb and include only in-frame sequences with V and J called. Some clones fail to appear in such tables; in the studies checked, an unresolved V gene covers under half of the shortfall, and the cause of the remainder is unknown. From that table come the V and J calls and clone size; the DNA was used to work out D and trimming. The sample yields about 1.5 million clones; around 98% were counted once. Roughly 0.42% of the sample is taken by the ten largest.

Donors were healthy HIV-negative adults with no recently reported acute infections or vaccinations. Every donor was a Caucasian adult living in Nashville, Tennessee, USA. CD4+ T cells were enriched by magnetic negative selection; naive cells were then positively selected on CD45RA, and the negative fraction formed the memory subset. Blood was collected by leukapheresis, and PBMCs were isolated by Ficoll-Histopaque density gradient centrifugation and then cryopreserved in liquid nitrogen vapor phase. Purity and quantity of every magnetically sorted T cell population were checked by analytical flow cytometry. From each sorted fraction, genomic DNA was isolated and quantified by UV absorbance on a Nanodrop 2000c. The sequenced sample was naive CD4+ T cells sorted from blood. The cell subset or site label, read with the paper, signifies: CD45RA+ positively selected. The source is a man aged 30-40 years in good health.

The DNA sequence reads TGTGCCAGCAGTGAGCAGGGGGGTGTCACCGGGGAGCTGTTTTTT. The resulting protein is CASSEQGGVTGELFF. The chain uses TRBV6-1 and TRBJ2-2; possibly the D gene is TRBD1, per 7 matching bases. The V end loses 3 bases and the J end loses 4 bases, and a stretch of 12 bases separates them. Including cysteine and phenylalanine, the CDR3 has 15 amino acids. The retained sequence is limited to the CDR3, 45 bases, with the frame set at the first base. Via the germline V gene, CDR1 is MNHNS and CDR2 SASEGT.